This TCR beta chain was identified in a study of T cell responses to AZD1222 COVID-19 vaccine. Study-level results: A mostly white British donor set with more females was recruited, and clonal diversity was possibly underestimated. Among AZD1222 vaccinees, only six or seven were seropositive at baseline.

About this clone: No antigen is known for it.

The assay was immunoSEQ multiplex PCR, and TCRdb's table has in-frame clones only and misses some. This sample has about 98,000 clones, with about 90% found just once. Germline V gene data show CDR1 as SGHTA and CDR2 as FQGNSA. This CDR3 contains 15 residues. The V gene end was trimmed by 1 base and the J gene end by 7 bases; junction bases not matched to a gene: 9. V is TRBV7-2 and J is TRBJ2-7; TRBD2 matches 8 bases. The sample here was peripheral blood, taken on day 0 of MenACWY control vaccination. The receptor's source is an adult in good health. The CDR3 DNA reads TGTGCCAGCAGCTTAGAAGGCGGGGGGCCGGGGGAGCAGTACTTC. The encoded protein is CASSLEGGGPGEQYF.